The sequence of this TCR beta chain was determined in a study of blood T cell repertoires in COVID-19. Turning to the study itself: The analysed material was cDNA or gDNA that came from T cells, B-cell-depleted T cells, or PBMCs.

The repertoire was sequenced with immunoSEQ multiplex PCR; TCRdb's copy has only in-frame clones and lacks some. The sample records fewer than 150,000 clones, approximately 84% being singletons. The ends lost 4 bases at V and 0 bases at J; junction bases unmatched: 5. The germline CDR1 and CDR2 sequences are SGHRS and YFSETQ. This CDR3 spans 16 amino acids. This clone was seen once. This rearrangement joins TRBV5-1 to TRBJ2-7, with 12 positions matching TRBD2. Sequences were obtained from peripheral blood. The source of this sequence is a human donor in a cohort sampled during active COVID-19. CDR3 loop: CASSPRTSGNSYEQYF. DNA for the CDR3: TGCGCCAGCAGCCCAAGGACTAGCGGGAACTCCTACGAGCAGTACTTC. Combining the CDR3 with reference TRBV5-1 and TRBJ2-7 gives the whole variable domain KAGVTQTPRYLIKTRGQQVTLSCSPISGHRSVSWYQQTPGQGLQFLFEYFSETQRNKGNFPGRFSGRQFSNSRSEMNVSTLELGDSALYLCASSPRTSGNSYEQYFGPGTRLTVT.